This T cell receptor (beta chain) was captured in a study of blood T cell repertoires in COVID-19. As for the study in general: The analysed material was cDNA or gDNA that came from T cells, B-cell-depleted T cells, or PBMCs.

Original processing methods: Counts of nucleated cells, estimated from reference gene primer amplification, were obtained. TCRdb's copy holds only in-frame clones and misses some; the assay was immunoSEQ multiplex PCR. That table gives V, J and clone size, and the DNA gave D and trimming. Of around 87,000 clones in the sample, about nine tenths are singletons; the top ten hold roughly 1.5%. The receptor was isolated from a human donor with active COVID-19. The donor label of this sample is uncertain. The sequenced material came from peripheral blood.

CDR3 loop: CASSMWGRDGAKNIQYF. CDR3 bases: TGTGCCAGTAGTATGTGGGGCAGGGATGGGGCCAAAAACATTCAGTACTTC. This chain connects TRBV19 to TRBJ2-4; weak D call: TRBD1 (5 bases). The V end was cut by 3 bases, the J end by 1 base, with 16 bases between. Germline lookup yields CDR1 LNHDA and CDR2 SQIVND (reference sequence). The CDR3 runs to 17 residues.